This T cell receptor beta chain was captured in a study of shared clonotypes between healthy human individuals. Execution of the assay was at deep level. Ten immunoSEQ deep assay plates were used to sequence the DNA of unsorted PBMCs. Sequenced by immunoSEQ multiplex PCR; TCRdb stores in-frame clones only, minus some. The sample records 450,000 to 650,000 clones, around 80% being singletons. Deletions cut 0 bases from V and 0 bases from J, with 6 bases between. CDR3 length: 14 amino acids. Germline-derived CDR1 and CDR2 are SEHNR and FQNEAQ (reference sequence). The chain uses TRBV7-9 and TRBJ2-7; the D gene is possibly TRBD2 (6 bases). The origin of this receptor is a woman between 35 and 50 years old in good health. Some clones in this sample may be carry-over from other donors' samples. Sample: PBMCs. CDR3 sequence reads: CASSLAGGSYEQYF. CDR3 nucleotides: TGTGCCAGCAGCTTAGCGGGAGGCTCCTACGAGCAGTACTTC.